Below are 8 T cell receptor beta chains sequenced from a single sample in a study of a mutant IDH1 vaccine in newly diagnosed glioma. The antigens of these receptors remain unknown. The time point was: week 11, during vaccination. Topical imiquimod was applied with each vaccine dose, which held 300 ug of mutant IDH1 20-mer peptide. The data were produced by immunoSEQ multiplex PCR, yet TCRdb's version contains in-frame clones alone and is incomplete. The sample carries tens of thousands of clones, around 78% recorded once. The sequences come from PBMCs, collected from a glioma patient whose treatment included an IDH1 peptide vaccine. These receptors all stem from a young man with glioma.

This chain's CDR3 is CASSLNPNSGANVLTF. Written as DNA, the CDR3 is TGTGCCAGCAGCTTAAATCCCAACTCTGGGGCCAACGTCCTGACTTTC. The rearrangement links TRBV7-3 to TRBJ2-6; D uncertain. Per germline, CDR1 SGHTA and CDR2 FQGTGA. This CDR3 spans 16 amino acids. The V gene lost 1 base and the J gene lost 0 bases, with 7 bases spanning the gap.

The chain employs TRBV11-3 and TRBJ1-1, with D perhaps matching TRBD1 (5 bases). With 0 bases removed from V and 1 base from J, the gap between germline ends came to 6 bases. The CDR3 covers 14 residues. The germline V gene has CDR1 SGHNT and CDR2 YENEEA. The CDR3 nucleotides read TGTGCCAGCAGCTTAGACGGACAGAACACTGAAGCTTTCTTT. Translation: CASSLDGQNTEAFF. Looking up the rest from reference TRBV11-3 and TRBJ1-1 gives the full variable domain: EAGVVQSPRYKIIEKKQPVAFWCNPISGHNTLYWYLQNLGQGPELLIRYENEEAVDDSQLPKDRFSAERLKGVDSTLKIQPAELGDSAVYLCASSLDGQNTEAFFGQGTRLTVV.

In DNA, the CDR3 is TGCGCCAGCAGCTTGGGGGTCCAGACCTACGAGCAGTACTTC. As protein: CASSLGVQTYEQYF. V usage is TRBV5-1 and J usage is TRBJ2-7, with D unresolved. CDR3 size: 14 residues. The ends were cut back, 0 bases at V and 2 bases at J, with 9 bases in the middle. Germline-derived CDR1 and CDR2 are SGHRS and YFSETQ.

The chain has TRBV9 and TRBJ2-3; 7 bases fit TRBD2. CDR3 length: 15 amino acids. With 2 bases clipped from V and 4 bases from J, the junction kept 7 bases outside the gene matches. Germline V lookup: CDR1 SGDLS, CDR2 YYNGEE. DNA of the CDR3: TGTGCCAGCAGCGTCAGACTAGCAGGTGCAGATACGCAGTATTTT. It encodes CASSVRLAGADTQYF. Complete variable domain (other parts from reference TRBV9 and TRBJ2-3): DSGVTQTPKHLITATGQRVTLRCSPRSGDLSVYWYQQSLDQGLQFLIQYYNGEERAKGNILERFSAQQFPDLHSELNLSSLELGDSALYFCASSVRLAGADTQYFGPGTRLTVL.

The chain couples TRBV5-5 to TRBJ1-5, with no clear D. This CDR3 comprises 17 residues. The V and J ends lost 2 bases and 0 bases respectively, with 15 bases between them. Germline CDR1 and CDR2: SGHKS and YYEKEE (reference sequence). The DNA of the CDR3 is TGTGCCAGCAGCTTCTTCGCGAACAAGTTTAGCAATCAGCCCCAGCATTTT. Its protein product is CASSFFANKFSNQPQHF.

In the case of this clone: One end of the junction varies from germline; a read error may be responsible. The rearrangement links TRBV30 to TRBJ1-3; D is ambiguous. CDR1 is GTSNPN and CDR2 is SVGIG in the germline V gene (reference sequence). The CDR3 contains 12 residues. CDR3 residues: CAWSVSENTIYF. As DNA, the CDR3 is TGTGCCTGGAGTGTTTCTGAAAACACCATATATTTT. Complete variable domain (other parts from reference TRBV30 and TRBJ1-3): SQTIHQWPATLVQPVGSPLSLECTVEGTSNPNLYWYRQAAGRGLQLLFYSVGIGQISSEVPQNLSASRPQDRQFILSSKKLLLSDSGFYLCAWSVSENTIYFGEGSWLTVV.

This chain joins TRBV10-2 and TRBJ1-2, with no clear D. Germline values: CDR1 WSHSY, CDR2 SAAADI. The ends were cut back, 3 bases at V and 2 bases at J, with 10 bases in the middle. The CDR3 totals 14 residues. CDR3 protein: CASSESRFNYGYTF. The CDR3 region has the DNA TGCGCCAGCAGTGAATCCAGGTTCAACTATGGCTACACCTTC.

J is TRBJ1-2 and V is TRBV15; D not certain. Germline CDR1 LNHNV, CDR2 YYDKDF (reference sequence). V shed 0 bases and J shed 4 bases, with 18 bases lying between them. The CDR3 is made up of 17 amino acids. In DNA form, the CDR3 reads TGTGCCACCAGCAGAGAAAATACCCTCGAGGGAGCCTATGGCTACACCTTC. Amino acids: CATSRENTLEGAYGYTF.